Given below is one T cell receptor beta chain in context. How the authors handled the data: Amplified reference gene primers provided the basis for estimating nucleated cell counts. Sequencing was performed with immunoSEQ multiplex PCR; in TCRdb, only in-frame clones are kept and a portion is missing. V and J calls and clone size are given by that table; D and trimming were obtained from the DNA. The table lists roughly 260,000 clones, 86% of them singletons. This sample was taken from a study of blood T cell repertoires in COVID-19. Germline CDR1 and CDR2: SNHLY and FYNNEI. The CDR3 is 17 residues long. Trimming shortened V by 2 bases and J by 0 bases, and 11 bases separated the two germline ends.

The source of this sequence is a woman aged 18-29 years who had recovered from COVID-19. The sample consisted of PBMCs or T cells enriched from blood (not recorded which). J is TRBJ1-6 and V is TRBV2; unclear D gene. In DNA form, the CDR3 reads TGTGCCAGCAGTGAAAACGTGGGGAGCTCCTATAATTCACCCCTCCACTTT. Protein product: CASSENVGSSYNSPLHF.